The 14 T cell receptor beta chains below all came from one sample that was sequenced in a study of CD8+ T cells in alopecia areata. Reverse transcription of extracted RNA yielded cDNA, which provided the sequencing template. Clones were sequenced by immunoSEQ multiplex PCR, and TCRdb holds only the in-frame ones, with some missing. The repertoire holds about 270,000 clones, with around three fifths as singletons. The treatment: oral pan-JAK inhibitor, 5-10 mg twice daily. The starting material was CD4+ T cells sorted from blood, obtained between weeks 51 and 54, from a patient treated with tofacitinib. The source is a human donor with alopecia areata.

The rearrangement joins TRBV9 to TRBJ2-1, with D possibly called TRBD1 or TRBD2 (5 bases each). V lost 0 bases to trimming and J lost 6 bases, with 19 bases between them. CDR3 length: 17 residues. Germline V gene lookup returns CDR1 SGDLS and CDR2 YYNGEE. This chain's CDR3 is CASSVDDLWGIINEQFF. The CDR3 coding sequence is TGTGCCAGCAGCGTAGATGATCTGTGGGGGATAATCAATGAGCAGTTCTTC.

The chain employs TRBV9 and TRBJ1-5; D call uncertain. The V and J ends lost 4 bases and 1 base respectively, with 9 bases between them. Looked up from germline, CDR1 is SGDLS and CDR2 is YYNGEE. The CDR3 consists of 14 residues. The CDR3 reads CASSPLSSNQPQHF. CDR3 bases: TGTGCCAGCAGCCCCCTGTCGAGCAATCAGCCCCAGCATTTT.

The rearrangement links TRBV2 to TRBJ2-2; TRBD2 is a possible D gene (5 bases). V dropped 3 bases and J dropped 3 bases, with 11 bases sitting between them. This CDR3 is built from 15 residues. CDR1 and CDR2 from the germline V gene are SNHLY and FYNNEI. CDR3 DNA sequence: TGTGCCAGCAGTGATTCTGGACTCCACACCGGGGAGCTGTTTTTT. Translating it yields CASSDSGLHTGELFF.

This chain links TRBV7-2 with TRBJ2-1; 9 bases agree with TRBD1. The V and J ends lost 5 bases and 7 bases, in that order; junction bases with no gene match: 6. The CDR3 is 14 residues long. Germline V gene data show CDR1 as SGHTA and CDR2 as FQGNSA. The CDR3 is CASSKGQGGNEQFF. CDR3 nucleotide sequence: TGTGCCAGCAGCAAGGGACAGGGTGGGAATGAGCAGTTCTTC.

In this sample, this clone turned up a few times. Other DNA sequences in this sample translate to the same CDR3. The gene calls are TRBV18 and TRBJ1-1; D not certain. This CDR3 comprises 13 residues. Germline V gene sequence: CDR1 KGHSH, CDR2 LQKENI. Trimming cost V 1 base and J 1 base, with 4 bases left between them. The CDR3 DNA reads as TGTGCCAGCTCACCACAGGGGAACACTGAAGCTTTCTTT. This sequence encodes CASSPQGNTEAFF.

V gene TRBV10-3 combines with J gene TRBJ2-3, with 12 bases that match TRBD2. The CDR3 loop spans 14 amino acids. CDR1 is ENHRY, CDR2 SYGVKD, per germline. J lost 6 bases, V lost 5 bases, and 3 bases had no gene match. The CDR3 is CAISLAGGPDTQYF. Here the CDR3 DNA reads TGTGCCATCAGTCTAGCGGGGGGGCCCGATACGCAGTATTTT.

The V call is TRBV7-8, the J call TRBJ2-1; D call uncertain. The CDR3 runs to 13 residues. The germline gives CDR1 SGHVS, CDR2 FQNEAQ. Trimming took 0 bases from V and 10 from J, leaving 10 bases between them. The CDR3 DNA reads as TGTGCCAGCAGCTTAGCTGCCTCCAGCGAGCAGTTCTTC. Translating gives CASSLAASSEQFF.

The chain couples TRBV30 to TRBJ1-2; D gene ambiguous. V was shortened by 2 bases and J by 4 bases, with 14 bases between the two germline ends. There are 14 residues in the CDR3. Germline CDR1 and CDR2: GTSNPN and SVGIG (reference sequence). The CDR3 loop reads CAWSTDASGYGYTF. CDR3 bases: TGTGCCTGGAGTACGGACGCAAGTGGCTATGGCTACACCTTC. Looking up the rest from reference TRBV30 and TRBJ1-2 gives the full variable domain: SQTIHQWPATLVQPVGSPLSLECTVEGTSNPNLYWYRQAAGRGLQLLFYSVGIGQISSEVPQNLSASRPQDRQFILSSKKLLLSDSGFYLCAWSTDASGYGYTFGSGTRLTVV.

The chain combines TRBV30 with TRBJ2-2; D uncertain. V lost 3 bases, J lost 4 bases, and 21 bases lay in between. CDR1 and CDR2 (germline): GTSNPN, SVGIG (reference sequence). The CDR3 consists of 17 residues. The CDR3 here is CAWRPPPFSYLTGELFF. CDR3 nucleotides: TGTGCCTGGAGGCCCCCTCCTTTCTCATATCTCACCGGGGAGCTGTTTTTT.

This chain uses TRBV30 with TRBJ2-7; 7 bases fit TRBD1. Trimming at V came to 0 bases and at J to 5 bases, leaving 7 bases not matched to a gene. Germline V gives CDR1 GTSNPN, CDR2 SVGIG (reference sequence). The CDR3 consists of 14 residues. CDR3 amino acids: CAWSVGGLPDEQYF. CDR3 nucleotide sequence: TGTGCCTGGAGTGTAGGGGGCCTACCTGACGAGCAGTACTTC.

CDR3 DNA sequence: TGTGCCATCAAGGGGGGTGAAAATCAGCCCCAGCATTTT. The encoded protein is CAIKGGENQPQHF. The rearrangement joins TRBV10-3 to TRBJ1-5; possible D gene TRBD1, 6 bases. Trimming took off 7 bases at V and 4 bases at J, with 11 bases between the two ends. In germline, CDR1 is ENHRY, CDR2 SYGVKD. CDR3 size: 13 residues.

The chain links TRBV30 to TRBJ1-1; 7 bases agree with TRBD1. The CDR3 length is 14 residues. The junction had 7 bases not matched to a gene; V was cut back by 4 bases and J by 2 bases. Germline V gene data show CDR1 as GTSNPN and CDR2 as SVGIG (reference sequence). The CDR3 loop is CAWIGQDINTEAFF. The CDR3 DNA sequence: TGTGCCTGGATCGGACAGGATATAAACACTGAAGCTTTCTTT.

The chain has TRBV29-1 and TRBJ2-7; D is unclear. Trimming pared 4 bases from V and 6 bases from J, leaving 7 bases between. Germline values: CDR1 SQVTM, CDR2 ANQGSEA. This CDR3 has 10 residues. CDR3 in DNA: TGCAGCGTTGTTGATGGCGAGCAGTACTTC. Its protein product is CSVVDGEQYF.

The V gene is TRBV18, the J gene TRBJ1-1; D might be TRBD1 (6 bases). CDR3 size: 15 residues. Germline V gene data show CDR1 as KGHSH and CDR2 as LQKENI. Trimming cost V 1 base and J 1 base, with 10 bases left between them. The CDR3 sequence: CASSPRTDQNTEAFF. CDR3 sequence (DNA): TGTGCCAGCTCACCACGGACAGACCAGAACACTGAAGCTTTCTTT.